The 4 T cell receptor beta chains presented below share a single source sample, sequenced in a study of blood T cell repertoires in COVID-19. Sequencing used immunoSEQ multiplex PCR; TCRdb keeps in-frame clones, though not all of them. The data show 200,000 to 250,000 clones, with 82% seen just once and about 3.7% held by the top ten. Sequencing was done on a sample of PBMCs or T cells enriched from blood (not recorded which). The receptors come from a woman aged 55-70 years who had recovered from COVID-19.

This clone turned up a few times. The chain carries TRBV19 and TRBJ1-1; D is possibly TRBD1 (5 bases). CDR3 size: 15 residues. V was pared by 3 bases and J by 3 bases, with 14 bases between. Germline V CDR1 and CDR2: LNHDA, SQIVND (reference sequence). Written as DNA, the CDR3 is TGTGCCAGTAGTATGTCCAGGGAGGCGGACACTGAAGCTTTCTTT. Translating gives CASSMSREADTEAFF. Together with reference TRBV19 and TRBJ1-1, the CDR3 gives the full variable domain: DGGITQSPKYLFRKEGQNVTLSCEQNLNHDAMYWYRQDPGQGLRLIYYSQIVNDFQKGDIAEGYSVSREKKESFPLTVTSAQKNPTAFYLCASSMSREADTEAFFGQGTRLTVV.

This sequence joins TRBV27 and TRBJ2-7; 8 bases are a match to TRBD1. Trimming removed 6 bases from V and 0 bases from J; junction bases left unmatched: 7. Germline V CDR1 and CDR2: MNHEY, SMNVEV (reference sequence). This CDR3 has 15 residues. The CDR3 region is CASSDQGASSYEQYF. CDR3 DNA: TGTGCCAGCAGCGATCAGGGGGCCAGCTCCTACGAGCAGTACTTC.

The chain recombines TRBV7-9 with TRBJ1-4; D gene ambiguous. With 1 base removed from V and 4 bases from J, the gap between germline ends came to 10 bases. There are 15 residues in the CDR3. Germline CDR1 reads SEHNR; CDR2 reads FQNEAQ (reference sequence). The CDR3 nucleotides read TGTGCCAGCAGCTTAGATTTGGCGGGTAATGAAAAACTGTTTTTT. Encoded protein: CASSLDLAGNEKLFF. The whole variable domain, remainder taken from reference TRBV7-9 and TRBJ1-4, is DTGVSQNPRHKITKRGQNVTFRCDPISEHNRLYWYRQTLGQGPEFLTYFQNEAQLEKSRLLSDRFSAERPKGSFSTLEIQRTEQGDSAMYLCASSLDLAGNEKLFFGSGTQLSVL.

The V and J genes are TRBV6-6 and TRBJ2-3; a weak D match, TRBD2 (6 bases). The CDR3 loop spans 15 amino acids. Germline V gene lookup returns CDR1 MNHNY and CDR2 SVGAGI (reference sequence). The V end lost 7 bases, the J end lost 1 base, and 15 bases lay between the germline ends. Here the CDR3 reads CASTLRTGGTDTQYF. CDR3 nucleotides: TGTGCCAGCACCCTAAGAACGGGGGGCACAGATACGCAGTATTTT.